The clone carrying this T cell receptor (beta chain) was seen at least ten times. These data are taken from a study of T cells in Graves' hyperthyroidism and ophthalmopathy. There were TCR beta CDR3 regions amplified from RNA transcripts. Researchers ran a first-round RT-PCR on the TCR CDR3 using the HTBI primer set. MiXCR, applied by TCRdb to the multiplex PCR reads, yields one record per CDR3 protein. This sample has roughly 300,000 distinct CDR3 sequences; approximately 15% occur once, and the top ten carry approximately 25%. V was trimmed by 6 bases and J by 5 bases, leaving 13 bases between them. This CDR3 has 13 amino acids. Germline CDR1 reads MNHEY; CDR2 reads SMNVEV (reference sequence).

This receptor was obtained from a woman younger than 45 with Graves' hyperthyroidism. The chain is built from TRBV27 and TRBJ2-5; D is perhaps TRBD2 (5 bases). Sequenced material: blood. Here the CDR3 DNA reads TGTGCCAGCAGCACGGGGATCCAGGAGACCCAGTACTTC. As protein: CASSTGIQETQYF.